The 11 T cell receptor beta chains in this list originate from one sample, sequenced in a study of blood T cells in healthy people across ages. Through a sample-barcoded 5' primer and a J-beta primer mix, a second PCR was run for roughly 6 to 11 cycles. One entry per CDR3 protein, called by TCRdb with MiXCR from the 5' RACE reads. This sample carries about 1,600,000 distinct CDR3 sequences, approximately 42% of them seen once, and the ten largest clones take 6.5% to 10%. Sequencing was carried out using blood. These receptors were collected from a young woman in good health.

Turning to this clonotype: Germline is not matched at one junction end, which may reflect a read error. This chain joins TRBV2 and TRBJ2-1; 9 bases line up with TRBD2. The length of the CDR3 is 15 residues. Germline values: CDR1 SNHLY, CDR2 FYNNEI. The CDR3 DNA reads as TGTGCCAGCAGGGAAGGACTAGCGCATTACAATGAGCAGTTCTTC. Its protein is CASREGLAHYNEQFF. The variable domain in full, completed from reference TRBV2 and TRBJ2-1, reads EPEVTQTPSHQVTQMGQEVILRCVPISNHLYFYWYRQILGQKVEFLVSFYNNEISEKSEIFDDQFSVERPDGSNFTLKIRSTKLEDSAMYFCASREGLAHYNEQFFGPGTRLTVL.

Concerning this clonotype: One end of the junction is discordant with germline, which a read error may explain. Here the CDR3 DNA reads TGTGCCACCAGTAGAGATAAGGGACTCGGCGAGCAGTACTTC. This codes for CATSRDKGLGEQYF. The V and J genes are TRBV15 and TRBJ2-7; D perhaps matches TRBD2 (6 bases). CDR3 length: 14 amino acids. Germline assignment: CDR1 LNHNV and CDR2 YYDKDF (reference sequence).

The chain combines TRBV20-1 with TRBJ2-1, with no clear D. Germline V lookup: CDR1 DFQATT, CDR2 SNEGSKA (reference sequence). Trimming shortened V by 3 bases and J by 10 bases, and 13 bases separated the two germline ends. CDR3 size: 12 residues. The DNA for the CDR3 is TGCAGTGCTAGGGCGCAGGATTTCGAGCAGTTCTTC. This gives the protein CSARAQDFEQFF.

The chain links TRBV5-1 to TRBJ2-3; 7 nucleotides line up with TRBD2. The CDR3 is made up of 17 amino acids. Germline V gene data show CDR1 as SGHRS and CDR2 as YFSETQ. J lost 5 bases, V lost 2 bases, and 14 bases had no gene match. CDR3 protein: CASSFRLAGDPRDTQYF. CDR3 bases: TGCGCCAGCAGCTTCCGACTAGCCGGGGACCCGCGAGATACGCAGTATTTT.

There are a few counts of this clonotype. The chain links TRBV12-5 to TRBJ2-3; a weak D match, TRBD2 (6 bases). Trimming took 6 bases from V and 3 from J, leaving 13 bases between them. CDR3 length: 14 amino acids. Per the germline V gene, CDR1 is LGHNT and CDR2 is FRNRAP. The CDR3 nucleotides read TGTGCTAGTGGGTCTAGCGTGAGGACAGATACGCAGTATTTT. Residues: CASGSSVRTDTQYF.

This clonotype was recorded a few times. The chain carries TRBV27 and TRBJ2-1; D possibly matches TRBD1 or TRBD2 (5 bases each). The germline V and J ends were trimmed by 5 bases and 9 bases, with 8 bases remaining between them. From germline, CDR1 is MNHEY and CDR2 SMNVEV (reference sequence). There are 11 residues in the CDR3. Here the CDR3 reads CASSPGTEQFF. The CDR3 DNA follows: TGTGCCAGCAGTCCCGGGACTGAGCAGTTCTTC.

The chain joins TRBV7-9 to TRBJ2-7, with D uncertain. The CDR3 covers 16 residues. Germline CDR1 is SEHNR and CDR2 is FQNEAQ (reference sequence). V was clipped by 1 base and J by 7 bases, with 20 bases between them. The CDR3, as DNA: TGTGCCAGCAGCTTAGAGGGCTCTCCAACGGTAAATGAGCAGTACTTC. Residues: CASSLEGSPTVNEQYF.

This clonotype was seen only a few times. The rearrangement links TRBV20-1 to TRBJ2-5; 8 bases agree with TRBD2. The CDR3 is 14 residues long. The V and J ends lost 4 bases and 4 bases, in that order; junction bases with no gene match: 8. From germline, CDR1 is DFQATT and CDR2 SNEGSKA (reference sequence). The CDR3 spells CSANRAGEGETQYF. DNA of the CDR3: TGCAGTGCTAACCGAGCGGGAGAAGGAGAGACCCAGTACTTC.

The chain joins TRBV20-1 to TRBJ1-2; 7 bases are a match to TRBD1. Trimming took 4 bases from V and 8 from J; bases not matched to a gene: 13. The germline CDR1 and CDR2 sequences are DFQATT and SNEGSKA (reference sequence). The CDR3 sequence is 14 residues long. As DNA, the CDR3 is TGCAGTGCTATTAACAGGGGCCCTACTGGCGGCTACACCTTC. This translates into CSAINRGPTGGYTF.

V gene TRBV11-2 combines with J gene TRBJ1-1, with D unresolved. V lost 1 base, J lost 5 bases, and 14 bases lay in between. The CDR3 contains 15 residues. Germline V gene sequence: CDR1 SGHAT, CDR2 FQNNGV. The chain's CDR3 is CASSLVVGVRTEAFF. The CDR3 bases are TGTGCCAGCAGCTTAGTCGTGGGAGTTCGGACTGAAGCTTTCTTT.

This chain joins TRBV9 and TRBJ2-5, with 8 bases aligning to TRBD2. V gave up 3 bases and J gave up 2 bases; unmatched junction bases: 15. The germline V gene has CDR1 SGDLS and CDR2 YYNGEE. The CDR3 extends over 18 amino acids. CDR3 residues: CASSDPETGGGPQETQYF. The CDR3 DNA follows: TGTGCCAGCAGCGATCCTGAAACCGGGGGGGGACCACAAGAGACCCAGTACTTC. The whole variable domain, filled in from reference TRBV9 and TRBJ2-5, reads DSGVTQTPKHLITATGQRVTLRCSPRSGDLSVYWYQQSLDQGLQFLIQYYNGEERAKGNILERFSAQQFPDLHSELNLSSLELGDSALYFCASSDPETGGGPQETQYFGPGTRLLVL.